This TCR beta chain was documented in a study of blood T cell repertoires in COVID-19. Study overall: In each case, the material was cDNA or gDNA derived from T cells, B-cell-depleted T cells, or PBMCs.

This clone has more than one count but fewer than ten. CDR1 and CDR2 (germline): DFQATT, SNEGSKA (reference sequence). Trimming removed 3 bases at V and 3 bases at J, with 8 bases between. This CDR3 comprises 12 residues. Seattle participants joined during active infection and were tracked over time. Measured with immunoSEQ multiplex PCR; TCRdb has only the in-frame clones, and not every one. The sample lists approximately 530,000 clones, 85% to 90% occurring once. The genes are TRBV20-1 and TRBJ1-2; possibly TRBD1 for D (5 bases). Input material: peripheral blood. This receptor was obtained from a woman aged 50 to 60 with COVID-19, enrolled during active disease. CDR3 amino acids: CSASQGYYGYTF. The DNA of the CDR3 is TGCAGTGCTAGTCAGGGTTACTATGGCTACACCTTC.